Here is one TCR beta chain with its context. The protocol was immunoSEQ multiplex PCR, while the TCRdb copy is restricted to in-frame clones and leaves out a portion. The table shows approximately 300,000 clones, with 85% to 90% occurring only once. This sample is part of a study of blood T cell repertoires in COVID-19. Recovered participants had two consecutive negative NP/OP PCR tests, healthcare professional clearance, or symptom resolution. Germline V gene sequence: CDR1 MNHEY, CDR2 SMNVEV (reference sequence). Unmatched junction bases numbered 12, after V lost 0 bases and J lost 4 bases. This CDR3 is 17 amino acids long.

The TCR sequence derives from a woman younger than 35 who had recovered from COVID-19. This chain joins TRBV27 and TRBJ2-7, with 7 bases matching TRBD2. The sample consisted of PBMCs or T cells enriched from blood (not recorded which). Here the CDR3 DNA reads TGTGCCAGCAGTTTATCAATAGGCGGCGGGAGAGGGTACGAGCAGTACTTC. Its protein is CASSLSIGGGRGYEQYF.